These 29 T cell receptor beta chains were all obtained from the same sample, sequenced in a study of shared clonotypes between healthy human individuals. The repertoire was sequenced with immunoSEQ multiplex PCR; TCRdb's copy has only in-frame clones and lacks some. The sample comprises about 2,500,000 clones, roughly nine tenths of which are singletons, and 0.11% to 0.15% rests with the top ten. The specimen sequenced was naive CD4+ T cells sorted from blood. Subset denoted: CD45RA+ positively selected. The receptors come from a man younger than 35 in good health.

The chain couples TRBV7-9 to TRBJ2-3; TRBD1 matches 12 bases. Trimming at V came to 5 bases and at J to 4 bases, leaving 4 bases not matched to a gene. The germline V gene encodes CDR1 SEHNR and CDR2 FQNEAQ (reference sequence). The CDR3 runs to 15 residues. CDR3 sequence reads: CASSRGTGGADTQYF. DNA for the CDR3: TGTGCCAGCAGCCGCGGGACAGGGGGCGCAGATACGCAGTATTTT. Full variable domain (outside the CDR3, taken from reference TRBV7-9 and TRBJ2-3): DTGVSQNPRHKITKRGQNVTFRCDPISEHNRLYWYRQTLGQGPEFLTYFQNEAQLEKSRLLSDRFSAERPKGSFSTLEIQRTEQGDSAMYLCASSRGTGGADTQYFGPGTRLTVL.

The V and J genes are TRBV6-6 and TRBJ2-2, with D perhaps TRBD2 (5 bases). The germline V gene has CDR1 MNHNY and CDR2 SVGAGI (reference sequence). The CDR3 loop spans 13 amino acids. Deletions cut 2 bases from V and 6 bases from J, with 7 bases between. The CDR3 loop is CASSYEGPGELFF. The CDR3 DNA is TGTGCCAGCAGTTACGAGGGCCCCGGGGAGCTGTTTTTT.

The chain uses TRBV28 and TRBJ1-4; no definite D call. CDR1 is MDHEN, CDR2 SYDVKM, per germline. The CDR3 runs 19 residues. Trimming stripped 4 bases from V and 0 bases from J, with 21 bases between. CDR3 sequence (DNA): TGTGCCAGCAGTTCCCTCCTACCGGTTTGGGGAACAACTAATGAAAAACTGTTTTTT. Translation: CASSSLLPVWGTTNEKLFF. The entire variable domain, with the rest obtained from reference TRBV28 and TRBJ1-4, is as follows: DVKVTQSSRYLVKRTGEKVFLECVQDMDHENMFWYRQDPGLGLRLIYFSYDVKMKEKGDIPEGYSVSREKKERFSLILESASTNQTSMYLCASSSLLPVWGTTNEKLFFGSGTQLSVL.

V and J are TRBV29-1 and TRBJ1-2; 10 nucleotides align to TRBD1. The V gene's germline CDR1 is SQVTM and CDR2 ANQGSEA. The CDR3 consists of 14 residues. After removal of 5 bases from V and 4 bases from J, the junction contained 7 bases not matched to a gene. The CDR3 DNA reads as TGCAGCGTTAGCGGGACAGGGGAGAGCTATGGCTACACCTTC. Its translation: CSVSGTGESYGYTF. Full variable domain (missing parts from reference TRBV29-1 and TRBJ1-2): SAVISQKPSRDICQRGTSLTIQCQVDSQVTMMFWYRQQPGQSLTLIATANQGSEATYESGFVIDKFPISRPNLTFSTLTVSNMSPEDSSIYLCSVSGTGESYGYTFGSGTRLTVV.

The V call is TRBV6-1, the J call TRBJ2-3; TRBD1 is a possible D gene (6 bases). V lost 3 bases to trimming and J lost 1 base, with 14 bases between them. Germline V CDR1 and CDR2: MNHNS, SASEGT. CDR3 length: 16 amino acids. CDR3 protein: CASSEGALIRTDTQYF. CDR3 coding DNA: TGTGCCAGCAGTGAGGGGGCCCTTATACGCACAGATACGCAGTATTTT.

The V gene is TRBV10-3, the J gene TRBJ2-1; no reliable D call. The V gene lost 3 bases and the J gene lost 5 bases, with 5 bases spanning the gap. The CDR3 extends over 12 amino acids. The germline V gene encodes CDR1 ENHRY and CDR2 SYGVKD. The CDR3 nucleotides are TGTGCCATCAGTGATGGGGACAATGAGCAGTTCTTC. Its protein product is CAISDGDNEQFF.

The J gene is TRBJ1-5, the V gene TRBV6-1, with 7 bases fitting TRBD1. The CDR3 runs 14 residues. J lost 5 bases, V lost 6 bases, and 7 bases had no gene match. Germline V gives CDR1 MNHNS, CDR2 SASEGT. The CDR3 spells CASSLQGNHQPQHF. CDR3 DNA: TGTGCCAGCAGCTTACAGGGGAACCATCAGCCCCAGCATTTT.

V usage is TRBV6-5 and J usage is TRBJ2-4, with D maybe TRBD2 (5 bases). CDR1 is MNHEY and CDR2 is SVGAGI in the germline V gene. V gave up 2 bases and J gave up 9 bases, with 5 bases separating them. This CDR3 has 11 amino acids. This CDR3 is CASSYGSIQYF. CDR3 coding DNA: TGTGCCAGCAGTTACGGGAGCATTCAGTACTTC.

The rearrangement uses TRBV6-1 and TRBJ1-1, with 7 bases identical to TRBD1. The CDR3 consists of 15 residues. J lost 2 bases, V lost 1 base, and 4 bases had no gene match. CDR1 is MNHNS, CDR2 SASEGT, per germline. The CDR3 is CASSEGRGRNTEAFF. Written as DNA, the CDR3 is TGTGCCAGCAGTGAAGGGAGGGGGCGAAACACTGAAGCTTTCTTT.

A word on this clone: A junction end diverges from the germline sequence, so it may reflect a read error. The chain carries TRBV7-7 and TRBJ2-3; D remains unclear. In germline, CDR1 is SSHAT, CDR2 FNYEAQ (reference sequence). CDR3 length: 16 residues. This CDR3 is CASSLDVSMGTDTQYF. CDR3 DNA sequence: TGTGCTAGCAGCTTGGACGTGAGCATGGGCACAGATACGCAGTATTTT.

The chain is built from TRBV13 and TRBJ2-3; no reliable D call. Germline CDR1 is PRHDT and CDR2 is FYEKMQ (reference sequence). Trimming removed 4 bases from V and 8 bases from J, with 16 bases in between. The CDR3 consists of 14 residues. CDR3 in amino acids: CASSSEAAVGTQYF. Here the CDR3 DNA reads TGTGCCAGCAGCTCAGAGGCGGCGGTAGGTACGCAGTATTTT.

Only a few counts were recorded for this clone. The sample carries other DNA sequences with the same CDR3. This chain links TRBV6-5 with TRBJ2-1; D not certain. The V gene lost 2 bases and the J gene lost 6 bases, with 2 bases spanning the gap. The CDR3 is 11 amino acids. Germline CDR1 and CDR2: MNHEY and SVGAGI. The DNA of the CDR3 is TGTGCCAGCAGTTACCTCAATGAGCAGTTCTTC. Translating it yields CASSYLNEQFF.

This clone was found once. The rearrangement uses TRBV6-5 and TRBJ1-4; maybe TRBD1 (5 bases). The CDR3 has 16 amino acids. V lost 4 bases, J lost 6 bases, and 18 bases lay in between. The V gene's germline CDR1 is MNHEY and CDR2 SVGAGI. The CDR3: CASSSGRTGTDEKLFF. The DNA for the CDR3 is TGTGCCAGCAGTTCGGGGAGAACCGGGACGGATGAAAAACTGTTTTTT.

The J gene is TRBJ2-2, the V gene TRBV27; the match to TRBD1 covers 8 bases. CDR1 and CDR2 from the germline V gene are MNHEY and SMNVEV (reference sequence). The V and J ends lost 5 bases and 11 bases, in that order; junction bases with no gene match: 19. The CDR3 is 17 residues long. DNA of the CDR3: TGTGCCAGCAGTCCAGCCGTTTCCCCGGGACAGGTTCGCGAGCTGTTTTTT. This gives the protein CASSPAVSPGQVRELFF.

The V gene is TRBV6-5, the J gene TRBJ1-3; tentative D call: TRBD1 (6 bases). V was shortened by 7 bases and J by 4 bases, with 14 bases between the two germline ends. The CDR3 is 14 residues long. Germline V CDR1 and CDR2: MNHEY, SVGAGI. The CDR3 sequence is CASKAGAAGNTIYF. The CDR3, as DNA: TGTGCCAGCAAGGCAGGGGCAGCCGGAAACACCATATATTTT.

The rearrangement links TRBV5-1 to TRBJ1-6; D not certain. V lost 0 bases to trimming and J lost 6 bases, with 7 bases between them. This CDR3 contains 14 residues. The germline V gene has CDR1 SGHRS and CDR2 YFSETQ. The CDR3 bases are TGCGCCAGCAGCTTGGGGGGAGCTAATTCACCCCTCCACTTT. Residues: CASSLGGANSPLHF. Full variable domain (missing parts from reference TRBV5-1 and TRBJ1-6): KAGVTQTPRYLIKTRGQQVTLSCSPISGHRSVSWYQQTPGQGLQFLFEYFSETQRNKGNFPGRFSGRQFSNSRSEMNVSTLELGDSALYLCASSLGGANSPLHFGNGTRLTVT.

The chain couples TRBV18 to TRBJ2-7, with 11 nucleotides matching TRBD1. V was pared by 2 bases and J by 2 bases, with 5 bases of the junction left unmatched. CDR1 and CDR2 from the germline V gene are KGHSH and LQKENI. The length of the CDR3 is 16 residues. The DNA for the CDR3 is TGTGCCAGCTCACCAATCGGGACAGGGGGTACCTACGAGCAGTACTTC. Its translation is CASSPIGTGGTYEQYF.

The chain carries TRBV10-3 and TRBJ2-3, with 10 positions matching TRBD1. CDR3 length: 14 residues. Germline-derived CDR1 and CDR2 are ENHRY and SYGVKD. V lost 10 bases to trimming and J lost 6 bases; unmatched junction nucleotides: 10. CDR3 coding DNA: TGTGCCACCATGACAGGGGGCCTCGCGGATACGCAGTATTTT. Its translation is CATMTGGLADTQYF.

This clone was counted a single time. This rearrangement joins TRBV6-6 to TRBJ2-5, with 15 bases that match TRBD2. The J call may be mistaken, given a closer DNA end match to TRBJ2-7. Per the germline V gene, CDR1 is MNHNY and CDR2 is SVGAGI (reference sequence). This CDR3 has 16 residues. CDR3 coding DNA: TGTGCCAGCAGTTACGAGGGACTAGCGGGAGGAGGCGAGCAGTACTTC. Its protein product is CASSYEGLAGGGEQYF.

This sequence joins TRBV18 and TRBJ1-2; D is uncertain. CDR1 and CDR2 (germline): KGHSH, LQKENI. The CDR3 is made up of 15 amino acids. V lost 2 bases and J 0 bases, leaving 10 bases between the germline ends. CDR3 sequence: CASSPEAEANYGYTF. The CDR3 coding sequence is TGTGCCAGCTCACCAGAGGCCGAAGCTAACTATGGCTACACCTTC.

The chain recombines TRBV7-5 with TRBJ2-1; the table's D call, TRBD2, has no DNA check behind it. TRBV7-5 is a recognized pseudogene. The CDR3 has 17 residues. The CDR3 DNA reads TGTGCCAGAAGCCTAGGGTCGAGGCTAGCGGGAGCAGATGAGCAGTTCTTC. Protein: CARSLGSRLAGADEQFF.

The CDR3 sequence is CASSGQPETGELFF. Here the CDR3 DNA reads TGTGCCAGCAGTGGCCAGCCAGAAACCGGGGAGCTGTTTTTT. V usage is TRBV6-1 and J usage is TRBJ2-2; D is undetermined. In germline, CDR1 is MNHNS, CDR2 SASEGT. V was shortened by 4 bases and J by 5 bases, with 11 bases between the two germline ends. This CDR3 spans 14 amino acids.

V gene TRBV2 combines with J gene TRBJ1-2; tentatively, D is TRBD1 (5 bases). Looked up from germline, CDR1 is SNHLY and CDR2 is FYNNEI. This CDR3 has 12 residues. Trimming removed 5 bases from V and 6 bases from J, with 10 bases in between. The CDR3 here is CASSTGTNGYTF. The CDR3 DNA is TGTGCCAGCAGTACCGGGACGAATGGCTACACCTTC. Full variable domain (outside the CDR3, taken from reference TRBV2 and TRBJ1-2): EPEVTQTPSHQVTQMGQEVILRCVPISNHLYFYWYRQILGQKVEFLVSFYNNEISEKSEIFDDQFSVERPDGSNFTLKIRSTKLEDSAMYFCASSTGTNGYTFGSGTRLTVV.

This clone came up a few times. The chain employs TRBV10-3 and TRBJ1-2; TRBD1 matches 7 bases. The length of the CDR3 is 14 residues. CDR1 and CDR2 (germline): ENHRY, SYGVKD. V lost 6 bases, J lost 6 bases, and 10 bases stayed unmatched. CDR3 region: CAISQGQLENGYTF. The CDR3 coding sequence is TGTGCCATCAGCCAGGGACAGCTAGAGAATGGCTACACCTTC.

This sequence joins TRBV7-9 and TRBJ1-1; D uncertain. The CDR3 is made up of 16 amino acids. Germline V lookup: CDR1 SEHNR, CDR2 FQNEAQ (reference sequence). Deletions cut 4 bases from V and 4 bases from J, with 19 bases between. CDR3 region: CASSSRPGSASTEAFF. CDR3 DNA sequence: TGTGCCAGCAGCTCCCGTCCGGGGTCGGCGAGCACTGAAGCTTTCTTT.

The chain is built from TRBV7-9 and TRBJ2-1, with 10 bases aligning to TRBD1. CDR3 length: 15 amino acids. Trimming took 10 bases from V and 2 from J; bases not matched to a gene: 8. Germline CDR1 reads SEHNR; CDR2 reads FQNEAQ (reference sequence). CDR3 sequence (DNA): TGTGCCACCACCCAAGACAGGGGGCCCTACAATGAGCAGTTCTTC. It encodes CATTQDRGPYNEQFF.

The V call is TRBV7-8, the J call TRBJ1-1; D remains ambiguous. The CDR3 loop spans 15 amino acids. Trimming removed 2 bases from V and 3 bases from J, with 13 bases in between. The V gene's germline CDR1 is SGHVS and CDR2 FQNEAQ. CDR3 DNA: TGTGCCAGCAGCTTACGACAAGTGTTAGACACTGAAGCTTTCTTT. It translates to CASSLRQVLDTEAFF.

This chain connects TRBV6-5 to TRBJ1-1, with TRBD1 as a possible D gene (5 bases). Per germline, CDR1 MNHEY and CDR2 SVGAGI. The CDR3 totals 12 residues. V lost 6 bases, J lost 5 bases, and 10 bases lay in between. The CDR3 region is CASSRRETEAFF. DNA of the CDR3: TGTGCCAGCAGCCGCAGGGAAACTGAAGCTTTCTTT.

The chain links TRBV7-2 to TRBJ2-7; perhaps TRBD2 as D (5 bases). V lost 1 base and J lost 3, with 10 bases in between. Germline assignment: CDR1 SGHTA and CDR2 FQGNSA. The CDR3 runs 14 residues. The CDR3 is CASSLGGDNYEQYF. CDR3 coding DNA: TGTGCCAGCAGCTTAGGGGGAGACAACTACGAGCAGTACTTC.